This entry lists 28 T cell receptor beta chains sequenced from one sample in a study of early stage breast cancer tumors. The method was immunoSEQ multiplex PCR; TCRdb's version includes in-frame clones alone and lacks a portion of them. Here the sample spans 30,000 to 40,000 clones, around 70% being singletons. Sequenced input: blood. Receptors originate from a person between 55 and 70 years old with breast cancer.

The chain combines TRBV7-6 with TRBJ2-1, with D perhaps being TRBD1 or TRBD2 (6 bases each). The CDR3 has 12 amino acids. Germline V gene data show CDR1 as SGHVS and CDR2 as FNYEAQ. The V end was cut by 1 base, the J end by 10 bases, with 8 bases between. CDR3 sequence reads: CASSLVGGEQFF. As DNA, the CDR3 is TGTGCCAGCAGCTTAGTGGGGGGCGAGCAGTTCTTC.

This clone was seen only a few times. This chain joins TRBV5-6 and TRBJ2-1; TRBD1 aligns across 7 bases. Trimming removed 4 bases from V and 9 bases from J; junction bases left unmatched: 16. Looked up from germline, CDR1 is SGHDT and CDR2 is YYEEEE. There are 16 residues in the CDR3. The CDR3 loop is CASSLLRDRGHSEQFF. The CDR3 coding sequence is TGTGCCAGCAGCCTACTCCGGGACAGAGGGCACAGTGAGCAGTTCTTC.

The chain recombines TRBV21-1 with TRBJ2-7; the D segment call TRBD2 is taken from the table without a DNA check. TRBV21-1 is assigned pseudogene status. The CDR3 is 17 residues long. CDR3: CASSNSGTSDGGGEQYF. The DNA for the CDR3 is TGTGCCAGCAGCAACTCCGGGACTAGCGACGGGGGAGGGGAGCAGTACTTC.

This clone showed up just once. The chain links TRBV20-1 to TRBJ1-2; 8 positions match TRBD1. Germline V gene lookup returns CDR1 DFQATT and CDR2 SNEGSKA (reference sequence). V was pared by 4 bases and J by 6 bases, with 1 base of the junction left unmatched. The CDR3 is made up of 11 amino acids. Here the CDR3 reads CSATQGDGYTF. The DNA for the CDR3 is TGCAGTGCTACACAGGGGGATGGCTACACCTTC.

This clone was counted only a few times. The chain links TRBV5-1 to TRBJ1-5, with D unresolved. Germline CDR1 and CDR2: SGHRS and YFSETQ. V lost 5 bases to trimming and J lost 7 bases, with 7 bases between them. The length of the CDR3 is 11 residues. CDR3 DNA: TGCGCCAGCAGTCGGAGGCAGCCCCAGCATTTT. As protein: CASSRRQPQHF.

The chain is built from TRBV9 and TRBJ1-1, with unresolved D. Germline CDR1 SGDLS, CDR2 YYNGEE. The CDR3 has 13 amino acids. The V and J ends lost 4 bases and 4 bases respectively, with 11 bases between them. This CDR3 reads CASSPLVTTEAFF. In DNA, the CDR3 is TGTGCCAGCAGCCCCCTCGTTACCACTGAAGCTTTCTTT. Complete variable domain (other parts from reference TRBV9 and TRBJ1-1): DSGVTQTPKHLITATGQRVTLRCSPRSGDLSVYWYQQSLDQGLQFLIQYYNGEERAKGNILERFSAQQFPDLHSELNLSSLELGDSALYFCASSPLVTTEAFFGQGTRLTVV.

This clone has just a few counts. V is TRBV2 and J is TRBJ1-6, with 7 bases matching TRBD1. CDR1 is SNHLY and CDR2 is FYNNEI in the germline V gene. The CDR3 is 15 amino acids. J was trimmed by 9 bases and V by 3 bases; bases with no gene match: 8. DNA of the CDR3: TGTGCCAGCAGTGACCTAGACAGGGTACGTTCACCCCTCCACTTT. Protein sequence: CASSDLDRVRSPLHF.

The chain links TRBV5-1 to TRBJ2-5, with TRBD1 matching over 10 bases. The germline V gene encodes CDR1 SGHRS and CDR2 YFSETQ. Losses at the gene ends were 3 bases for V and 5 bases for J; bases not matched to a gene: 7. The CDR3 consists of 15 residues. The CDR3 sequence is CASSSRDRGIETQYF. The CDR3 bases are TGCGCCAGCAGCTCCCGGGACAGGGGTATCGAGACCCAGTACTTC.

This chain uses TRBV5-6 with TRBJ2-1; 13 bases are a match to TRBD2. Trimming cost V 0 bases and J 2 bases; bases outside gene matches: 8. Germline lookup yields CDR1 SGHDT and CDR2 YYEEEE. CDR3 size: 19 residues. CDR3 loop: CASSLVGGTSGNAYNEQFF. For the CDR3, the DNA is TGTGCCAGCAGCTTGGTCGGGGGGACTAGCGGGAATGCCTACAATGAGCAGTTCTTC.

The chain carries TRBV19 and TRBJ1-2; TRBD1 is a possible D gene (5 bases). Trimming took 4 bases from V and 4 from J, leaving 10 bases between them. From germline, CDR1 is LNHDA and CDR2 SQIVND (reference sequence). The CDR3 sequence is 13 residues long. CDR3 region: CASSTGTGYGYTF. The CDR3 region has the DNA TGTGCCAGTAGTACTGGGACCGGCTATGGCTACACCTTC.

The rearrangement joins TRBV18 to TRBJ1-6, with D unresolved. Trimming shortened V by 5 bases and J by 5 bases, and 7 bases separated the two germline ends. The germline CDR1 and CDR2 sequences are KGHSH and LQKENI. CDR3 length: 13 amino acids. The CDR3 region has the DNA TGTGCCAGCTCAGGGGTTAATAATTCACCCCTCCACTTT. This translates into CASSGVNNSPLHF.

This chain links TRBV15 with TRBJ2-5, with D perhaps matching TRBD2 (6 bases). With 3 bases removed from V and 3 bases from J, the gap between germline ends came to 14 bases. The CDR3 totals 15 residues. Germline CDR1 is LNHNV and CDR2 is YYDKDF (reference sequence). The CDR3 DNA reads TGTGCCACCAGCAGCCCGGTGGGGGGAAAAGAGACCCAGTACTTC. Amino acid sequence: CATSSPVGGKETQYF.

V is TRBV5-1 and J is TRBJ1-4, with 9 positions matching TRBD1. This CDR3 is 15 amino acids long. The germline gives CDR1 SGHRS, CDR2 YFSETQ. The ends lost 4 bases at V and 10 bases at J; junction bases unmatched: 11. The CDR3 sequence is CASSTSGQGPGKLFF. CDR3 nucleotides: TGCGCCAGCAGCACATCGGGACAGGGTCCAGGAAAACTGTTTTTT.

The V gene is TRBV7-8, the J gene TRBJ2-2, with D uncertain. With 2 bases removed from V and 1 base from J, the gap between germline ends came to 11 bases. CDR3 size: 16 residues. Germline CDR1 is SGHVS and CDR2 is FQNEAQ. CDR3 sequence reads: CASSLLRSLNTGELFF. The CDR3 nucleotides are TGTGCCAGCAGCTTACTTAGGTCTCTGAACACCGGGGAGCTGTTTTTT.

This sequence joins TRBV19 and TRBJ2-7; tentative D call: TRBD1 (6 bases). CDR1 is LNHDA, CDR2 SQIVND, per germline (reference sequence). This CDR3 region has 14 residues. Trimming cost V 2 bases and J 0 bases, with 8 bases left between them. CDR3 bases: TGTGCCAGTAGTATAACAGGGAGCTCCTACGAGCAGTACTTC. Encoded protein: CASSITGSSYEQYF. The entire variable domain, with the rest obtained from reference TRBV19 and TRBJ2-7, is as follows: DGGITQSPKYLFRKEGQNVTLSCEQNLNHDAMYWYRQDPGQGLRLIYYSQIVNDFQKGDIAEGYSVSREKKESFPLTVTSAQKNPTAFYLCASSITGSSYEQYFGPGTRLTVT.

The rearrangement joins TRBV15 to TRBJ2-5; possible D gene TRBD1, 6 bases. The germline gives CDR1 LNHNV, CDR2 YYDKDF (reference sequence). Trimming left V 1 base short and J 5 bases short, with 14 bases between. The CDR3 runs to 15 residues. The CDR3 loop is CATSRVQGRGETQYF. The CDR3 DNA is TGTGCCACCAGCAGAGTTCAGGGGCGCGGGGAGACCCAGTACTTC.

This clone was seen a single time. The J gene is TRBJ1-2, the V gene TRBV9, with D possibly TRBD1 on 6 matching bases. This CDR3 comprises 15 residues. Germline V gene data show CDR1 as SGDLS and CDR2 as YYNGEE. The V and J ends lost 5 bases and 4 bases respectively, with 18 bases between them. CDR3 loop: CASSPTGAPTYGYTF. CDR3 nucleotides: TGTGCCAGCAGTCCCACGGGGGCCCCGACCTATGGCTACACCTTC.

The chain carries TRBV7-9 and TRBJ2-7; 7 bases agree with TRBD1. Germline values: CDR1 SEHNR, CDR2 FQNEAQ (reference sequence). This CDR3 has 14 residues. After removal of 1 base from V and 2 bases from J, the junction contained 2 bases not matched to a gene. DNA of the CDR3: TGTGCCAGCAGCTTAGACAGGGGCACCTACGAGCAGTACTTC. Translating it yields CASSLDRGTYEQYF.

The gene calls are TRBV6-5 and TRBJ1-1; TRBD1 aligns across 8 bases. Germline V gene data show CDR1 as MNHEY and CDR2 as SVGAGI. Trimming took 10 bases from V and 3 from J; bases not matched to a gene: 4. The CDR3 totals 12 residues. CDR3 sequence (DNA): TGTGCCACCCTGGACAGGGACACTGAAGCTTTCTTT. Translated: CATLDRDTEAFF.

The chain combines TRBV12-5 with TRBJ2-1; 10 bases match TRBD1. After removal of 2 bases from V and 7 bases from J, the junction contained 8 bases not matched to a gene. The CDR3 spans 16 residues. CDR1 is LGHNT and CDR2 is FRNRAP in the germline V gene. CDR3 bases: TGTGCTAGTGGTTTGTATCTCGGGACAGGGGTTAATGAGCAGTTCTTC. It encodes CASGLYLGTGVNEQFF.

CDR3 DNA: TGTGCCTGGAGTGTCAGGGGGGGGGACTATGGCTACACCTTC. Translated, it gives CAWSVRGGDYGYTF. The chain is built from TRBV30 and TRBJ1-2; 7 nucleotides align to TRBD1. In germline, CDR1 is GTSNPN, CDR2 SVGIG (reference sequence). V shed 0 bases, J shed 3 bases, and the junction held 4 bases outside the gene matches. The CDR3 is 14 amino acids.

The V gene is TRBV7-2, the J gene TRBJ2-4, with TRBD2 matching 11 bases. The CDR3 covers 16 residues. Germline V CDR1 and CDR2: SGHTA, FQGNSA. Unmatched junction bases numbered 9, after V lost 6 bases and J lost 5 bases. CDR3 in DNA: TGTGCCAGCAGTTATATTAGCGGGAGGGCCCAAAACATTCAGTACTTC. Translating gives CASSYISGRAQNIQYF.

This chain uses TRBV29-1 with TRBJ1-1; D remains ambiguous. The CDR3 totals 14 residues. Trimming cost V 4 bases and J 1 base, with 13 bases left between them. Germline V CDR1 and CDR2: SQVTM, ANQGSEA. Written as DNA, the CDR3 is TGCAGCGTTGGAGAGGGAGCCGGGAACACTGAAGCTTTCTTT. As protein: CSVGEGAGNTEAFF.

The rearrangement uses TRBV2 and TRBJ1-5, with 8 nucleotides matching TRBD1. V was pared by 7 bases and J by 7 bases, with 12 bases of the junction left unmatched. The CDR3 totals 15 residues. Germline CDR1 is SNHLY and CDR2 is FYNNEI. The CDR3 reads CASTGQGEGWQPQHF. CDR3 in DNA: TGTGCCAGCACTGGACAGGGAGAGGGCTGGCAGCCCCAGCATTTT.

The genes are TRBV27 and TRBJ2-1; D is perhaps TRBD1 (5 bases). This CDR3 is built from 13 residues. Germline CDR1 is MNHEY and CDR2 is SMNVEV (reference sequence). With 6 bases removed from V and 4 bases from J, the gap between germline ends came to 10 bases. In DNA, the CDR3 is TGTGCCAGCAGGGACACGTCTTACAATGAGCAGTTCTTC. Translating gives CASRDTSYNEQFF.

The chain is built from TRBV6-1 and TRBJ1-2; D gene uncertain. The CDR3 has 13 residues. Trimming left V 2 bases short and J 6 bases short, with 10 bases between. Germline loops: CDR1 MNHNS, CDR2 SASEGT. CDR3 coding DNA: TGTGCCAGCAGTGAATCATACACCAATGGCTACACCTTC. It is translated as CASSESYTNGYTF.

The V gene is TRBV5-1, the J gene TRBJ2-7, with D possibly being TRBD2 (6 bases). Germline V CDR1 and CDR2: SGHRS, YFSETQ. The CDR3 is 16 amino acids. V lost 1 base, J lost 0 bases, and 14 bases lay in between. This CDR3 is CASSLTQGLPSYEQYF. The CDR3 DNA reads TGCGCCAGCAGCTTGACCCAGGGACTGCCCTCCTACGAGCAGTACTTC.

The chain combines TRBV5-1 with TRBJ2-3, with D uncertain. Per germline, CDR1 SGHRS and CDR2 YFSETQ. V was shortened by 0 bases and J by 5 bases, with 19 bases between the two germline ends. The CDR3 consists of 17 residues. The CDR3 sequence: CASSLDYYGNGIDTQYF. In DNA, the CDR3 is TGCGCCAGCAGCTTGGACTACTATGGGAACGGAATAGATACGCAGTATTTT. Complete variable domain (other parts from reference TRBV5-1 and TRBJ2-3): KAGVTQTPRYLIKTRGQQVTLSCSPISGHRSVSWYQQTPGQGLQFLFEYFSETQRNKGNFPGRFSGRQFSNSRSEMNVSTLELGDSALYLCASSLDYYGNGIDTQYFGPGTRLTVL.